This T cell receptor (beta chain) was retrieved from a study of blood T cell repertoires in COVID-19. Study summary: T cells, B-cell-depleted T cells, or PBMCs provided the cDNA or gDNA that served as material.

Method: immunoSEQ multiplex PCR; TCRdb's copy keeps in-frame clones and lacks some. The sample yields some 200,000 clones, 84% seen once. What was sequenced was peripheral blood. The origin of this receptor is a woman aged 55-69 years who had recovered from COVID-19.

In nucleotides, the CDR3 is TGCAGTGCTAGTCCACCTAGCGGGGGCTACGAGCAGTACTTC. It specifies CSASPPSGGYEQYF. The chain has TRBV20-1 and TRBJ2-7, with 10 positions matching TRBD2. The V gene end was trimmed by 3 bases and the J gene end by 3 bases; junction bases not matched to a gene: 5. This CDR3 is 14 amino acids long. From germline, CDR1 is DFQATT and CDR2 SNEGSKA (reference sequence).